Listed below are T cell receptor beta chains from one sample, sequenced in a study of CD4 T cells in relation to SARS-CoV-2 and coronaviruses. These TCRs' antigens remain unknown. Profiled with immunoSEQ multiplex PCR; TCRdb holds only in-frame clones, not every one. The top ten clones hold 29% of a sample with 21,000 or so clones, less than 85% of them seen once. The sequenced sample consisted of CD4+ T cells from PBMCs, cultured in vitro. Every receptor here comes from a human donor in good health. Both conserved end residues are part of each CDR3. D genes are given only for firm matches. Size values are once, few and many counts, or a class for expanded clones, and some rows have none.

CDR3 length,V gene,clone size,D gene,J gene,CDR3 protein,CDR3 DNA
15,TRBV6-5,-,-,TRBJ1-1,CASKTSGRDNTEAFF,TGTGCCAGCAAAACGAGCGGCAGAGATAACACTGAAGCTTTCTTT
17,TRBV11-2,-,-,TRBJ2-6,CASSLGRLSSGANVLTF,TGTGCCAGCAGCTTAGGACGGCTCTCCTCTGGGGCCAACGTCCTGACTTTC
15,TRBV5-1,-,-,TRBJ2-1,CASSFGHTEYNEQFF,TGCGCCAGCAGCTTCGGACACACGGAATACAATGAGCAGTTCTTC
12,TRBV5-6,once,TRBD1,TRBJ2-7,CASSSGQDEQYF,TGTGCCAGCAGCTCGGGACAGGACGAGCAGTACTTC
13,TRBV6-1,-,-,TRBJ2-3,CASSEGETDTQYF,TGTGCCAGCAGTGAAGGGGAAACAGATACGCAGTATTTT
14,TRBV5-1,-,-,TRBJ1-3,CASSLGVSGNTIYF,TGCGCCAGCAGCTTGGGAGTCTCTGGAAACACCATATATTTT
15,TRBV6-6,-,-,TRBJ1-5,CASRKGQGSNQPQHF,TGTGCCAGCAGGAAGGGTCAAGGGAGCAATCAGCCCCAGCATTTT
14,TRBV19,-,-,TRBJ1-4,CASSRVEVNEKLFF,TGTGCCAGTAGCCGAGTGGAGGTCAATGAAAAACTGTTTTTT
12,TRBV18,-,-,TRBJ2-5,CASSQYQETQYF,TGTGCCAGCTCACAGTACCAAGAGACCCAGTACTTC
16,TRBV24-1,-,-,TRBJ2-7,CATSDLRSAPSYEQYF,TGTGCCACCAGTGATTTGCGTTCAGCCCCCTCCTACGAGCAGTACTTC
12,TRBV10-3,-,-,TRBJ2-6,CAMGSGANVLTF,TGTGCCATGGGCTCTGGGGCCAACGTCCTGACTTTC